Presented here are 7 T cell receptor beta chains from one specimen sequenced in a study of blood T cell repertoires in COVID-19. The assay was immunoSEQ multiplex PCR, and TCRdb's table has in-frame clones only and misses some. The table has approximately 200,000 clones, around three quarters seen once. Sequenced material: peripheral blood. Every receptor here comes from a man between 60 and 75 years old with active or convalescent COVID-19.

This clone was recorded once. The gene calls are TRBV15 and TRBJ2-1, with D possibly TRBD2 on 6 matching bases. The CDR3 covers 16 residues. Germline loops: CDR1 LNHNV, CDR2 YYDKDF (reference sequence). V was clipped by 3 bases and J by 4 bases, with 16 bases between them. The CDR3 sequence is CATSSQAGREYNEQFF. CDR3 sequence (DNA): TGTGCCACCAGCAGTCAGGCCGGCCGGGAGTACAATGAGCAGTTCTTC.

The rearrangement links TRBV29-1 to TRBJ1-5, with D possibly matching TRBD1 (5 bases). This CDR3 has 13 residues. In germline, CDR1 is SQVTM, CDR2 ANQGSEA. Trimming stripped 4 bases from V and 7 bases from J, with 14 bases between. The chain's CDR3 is CSVAAGGGQPQHF. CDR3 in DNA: TGCAGCGTTGCGGCCGGGGGTGGACAGCCCCAGCATTTT. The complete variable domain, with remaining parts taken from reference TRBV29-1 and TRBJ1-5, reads SAVISQKPSRDICQRGTSLTIQCQVDSQVTMMFWYRQQPGQSLTLIATANQGSEATYESGFVIDKFPISRPNLTFSTLTVSNMSPEDSSIYLCSVAAGGGQPQHFGDGTRLSIL.

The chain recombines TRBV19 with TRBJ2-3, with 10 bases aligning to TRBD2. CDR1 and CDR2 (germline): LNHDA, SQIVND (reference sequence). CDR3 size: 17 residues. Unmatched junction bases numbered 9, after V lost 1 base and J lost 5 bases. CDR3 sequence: CASSIAYASGSRDTQYF. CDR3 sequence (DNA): TGTGCCAGTAGTATAGCGTATGCTAGCGGGAGTAGAGATACGCAGTATTTT.

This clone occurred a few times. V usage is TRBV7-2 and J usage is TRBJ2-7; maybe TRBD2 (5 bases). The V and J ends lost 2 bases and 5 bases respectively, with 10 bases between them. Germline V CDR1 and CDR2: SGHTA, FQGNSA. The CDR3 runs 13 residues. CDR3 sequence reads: CASSLKRRDEQYF. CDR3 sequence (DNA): TGTGCCAGCAGCTTAAAAAGGCGGGACGAGCAGTACTTC.

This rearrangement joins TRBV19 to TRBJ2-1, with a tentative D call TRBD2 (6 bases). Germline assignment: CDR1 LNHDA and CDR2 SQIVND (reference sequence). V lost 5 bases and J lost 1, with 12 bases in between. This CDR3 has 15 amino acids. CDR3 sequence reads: CASSLGGESYNEQFF. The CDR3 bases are TGTGCCAGTAGTCTGGGAGGCGAATCCTACAATGAGCAGTTCTTC.

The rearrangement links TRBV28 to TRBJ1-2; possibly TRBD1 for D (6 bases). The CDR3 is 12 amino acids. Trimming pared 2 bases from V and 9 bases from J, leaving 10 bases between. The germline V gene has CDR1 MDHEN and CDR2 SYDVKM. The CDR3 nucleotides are TGTGCCAGCAGTTTAAGGACAGTTAGCTACACCTTC. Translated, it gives CASSLRTVSYTF.

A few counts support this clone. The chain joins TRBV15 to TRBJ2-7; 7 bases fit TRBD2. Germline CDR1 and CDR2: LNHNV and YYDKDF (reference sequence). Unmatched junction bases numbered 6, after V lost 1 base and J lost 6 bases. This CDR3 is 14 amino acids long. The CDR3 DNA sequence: TGTGCCACCAGCAGAGTTGGGCTAGCGGCCGAGCAGTACTTC. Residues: CATSRVGLAAEQYF. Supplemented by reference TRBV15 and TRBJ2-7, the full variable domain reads DAMVIQNPRYQVTQFGKPVTLSCSQTLNHNVMYWYQQKSSQAPKLLFHYYDKDFNNEADTPDNFQSRRPNTSFCFLDIRSPGLGDTAMYLCATSRVGLAAEQYFGPGTRLTVT.